These 14 T cell receptor beta chains share one sample of origin, sequenced in a study of blood T cell repertoires in COVID-19. Generated by immunoSEQ multiplex PCR, the TCRdb table keeps only in-frame clones and is missing some. The data contain about 190,000 clones, approximately 84% of them singletons. Sequencing input: peripheral blood. All receptors derive from a woman between 65 and 79 years old with active or convalescent COVID-19.

This chain links TRBV19 with TRBJ2-1, with 10 bases fitting TRBD2. V was clipped by 11 bases and J by 6 bases; unmatched bases: 7. Germline CDR1 and CDR2: LNHDA and SQIVND (reference sequence). The length of the CDR3 is 13 residues. The CDR3 DNA follows: TGTGCCGCGGGCCTAGCGGGAGCCAATGAGCAGTTCTTC. Protein: CAAGLAGANEQFF.

V is TRBV18 and J is TRBJ1-2, with 7 bases matching TRBD1. Germline V gene data show CDR1 as KGHSH and CDR2 as LQKENI. CDR3 length: 15 residues. Trimming removed 3 bases from V and 4 bases from J; junction bases left unmatched: 8. CDR3 protein: CASSPIQGQIYGYTF. The CDR3 DNA follows: TGTGCCAGCTCACCCATTCAGGGACAGATCTATGGCTACACCTTC.

This clone turned up a few times. This chain uses TRBV29-1 with TRBJ1-3, with D maybe TRBD1 (6 bases). Looked up from germline, CDR1 is SQVTM and CDR2 is ANQGSEA. The CDR3 is 15 amino acids. Trimming cost V 5 bases and J 4 bases, with 18 bases left between them. CDR3 in amino acids: CSVLFSRGSGNTIYF. For the CDR3, the DNA is TGCAGCGTTCTCTTTAGCAGGGGCAGCGGAAACACCATATATTTT.

The chain joins TRBV7-6 to TRBJ2-7; TRBD1 aligns across 7 bases. Germline V gives CDR1 SGHVS, CDR2 FNYEAQ. V shed 1 base, J shed 6 bases, and the junction held 6 bases outside the gene matches. CDR3 size: 14 residues. The DNA of the CDR3 is TGTGCCAGCAGCTTAGGAAGGGGGCTAAGCGAGCAGTACTTC. Translation: CASSLGRGLSEQYF.

The chain is built from TRBV15 and TRBJ2-3; the match to TRBD2 covers 12 bases. Trimming cost V 4 bases and J 6 bases; bases outside gene matches: 20. The CDR3 extends over 20 amino acids. CDR1 is LNHNV, CDR2 YYDKDF, per germline (reference sequence). The CDR3 DNA reads TGTGCCACCAGCAACTCCAATCCCCCTACTAGCGGGAGGAGGCTGGATACGCAGTATTTT. This gives the protein CATSNSNPPTSGRRLDTQYF.

Only a few counts were recorded for this clone. This chain links TRBV9 with TRBJ2-3; TRBD1 might be the D (5 bases). The CDR3 length is 14 residues. Germline values: CDR1 SGDLS, CDR2 YYNGEE. Trimming cost V 3 bases and J 4 bases, with 12 bases left between them. CDR3 region: CASSAAGSADTQYF. CDR3 DNA sequence: TGTGCCAGCAGCGCCGCAGGGTCGGCAGATACGCAGTATTTT. Combining the CDR3 with reference TRBV9 and TRBJ2-3 gives the whole variable domain DSGVTQTPKHLITATGQRVTLRCSPRSGDLSVYWYQQSLDQGLQFLIQYYNGEERAKGNILERFSAQQFPDLHSELNLSSLELGDSALYFCASSAAGSADTQYFGPGTRLTVL.

The chain is built from TRBV5-1 and TRBJ2-7; TRBD1 aligns across 8 bases. The CDR3 consists of 15 residues. Germline values: CDR1 SGHRS, CDR2 YFSETQ. The J segment lost 5 bases and the V segment lost 4 bases, leaving 11 bases of the junction unmatched. The CDR3 loop is CASSLGQGALNEQYF. As DNA, the CDR3 is TGCGCCAGCAGCCTCGGACAGGGTGCTCTAAACGAGCAGTACTTC.

This chain's CDR3 is CASSLLGATATYNEQFF. DNA of the CDR3: TGTGCCAGCAGTTTACTGGGGGCGACTGCTACATACAATGAGCAGTTCTTC. The chain joins TRBV28 to TRBJ2-1; tentatively, D is TRBD1 (6 bases). The CDR3 runs 17 residues. CDR1 and CDR2 from the germline V gene are MDHEN and SYDVKM. V shed 2 bases and J shed 4 bases, with 18 bases lying between them. Full variable domain (rest looked up from reference TRBV28 and TRBJ2-1): DVKVTQSSRYLVKRTGEKVFLECVQDMDHENMFWYRQDPGLGLRLIYFSYDVKMKEKGDIPEGYSVSREKKERFSLILESASTNQTSMYLCASSLLGATATYNEQFFGPGTRLTVL.

The rearrangement joins TRBV24-1 to TRBJ1-2; 7 bases are a match to TRBD1. V dropped 3 bases and J dropped 4; count of bases not matched to a gene: 7. CDR1 is KGHDR and CDR2 is SFDVKD in the germline V gene. The length of the CDR3 is 15 residues. The CDR3 region is CATSDPTTGLYGYTF. CDR3 DNA: TGTGCCACCAGTGATCCCACGACAGGGCTCTATGGCTACACCTTC.

V and J are TRBV4-1 and TRBJ1-5; possibly TRBD1 for D (6 bases). Germline V gene data show CDR1 as MGHRA and CDR2 as YSYEKL. This CDR3 spans 17 amino acids. V lost 4 bases to trimming and J lost 0 bases, with 16 bases between them. CDR3 loop: CASSRDPGHLSNQPQHF. In DNA form, the CDR3 reads TGCGCCAGCAGCCGAGACCCGGGACACCTTAGCAATCAGCCCCAGCATTTT.

V is TRBV6-2 or TRBV6-3 and J is TRBJ1-6; no definite D call. With 0 bases removed from V and 0 bases from J, the gap between germline ends came to 15 bases. Germline assignment: CDR1 MNHEY and CDR2 SVGEGT. This CDR3 contains 19 residues. Here the CDR3 DNA reads TGTGCCAGCAGTTACTCGAGAGGGAGATTGGCCTCCTATAATTCACCCCTCCACTTT. Translation: CASSYSRGRLASYNSPLHF.

CDR3: CASSLETGYTEAFF. CDR3 nucleotides: TGCGCCAGCAGCTTGGAGACAGGGTACACTGAAGCTTTCTTT. The rearrangement uses TRBV5-1 and TRBJ1-1, with 7 bases matching TRBD1. V lost 0 bases, J lost 3 bases, and 2 bases stayed unmatched. CDR1 and CDR2 from the germline V gene are SGHRS and YFSETQ. The CDR3 is made up of 14 amino acids.

The rearrangement links TRBV18 to TRBJ2-7; TRBD1 aligns across 8 bases. The CDR3 consists of 12 residues. With 6 bases clipped from V and 7 bases from J, the junction kept 5 bases outside the gene matches. CDR1 is KGHSH, CDR2 LQKENI, per germline. For the CDR3, the DNA is TGTGCCAGCTCGGACAGGGAGTGGGAGCAGTACTTC. Translated: CASSDREWEQYF.

This chain connects TRBV15 to TRBJ1-3; D unresolved. Germline V gene sequence: CDR1 LNHNV, CDR2 YYDKDF (reference sequence). Trimming shortened V by 9 bases and J by 2 bases, and 14 bases separated the two germline ends. The CDR3 loop spans 14 amino acids. The CDR3 DNA reads TGTGCCACACATCTCGCGGGGACTGGAAACACCATATATTTT. The encoded protein is CATHLAGTGNTIYF.